Presented here are 23 T cell receptor beta chains from one specimen sequenced in a study of cytomegalovirus exposure and HLA in healthy donors. TCRdb's table, derived via immunoSEQ multiplex PCR, lists solely in-frame clones and lacks some. The table includes about 66,000 clones, around 97% detected once. The sequencing sample was made of PBMCs. Receptors originate from a woman between 18 and 29 years old in good health and CMV-seropositive.

The rearrangement joins TRBV4-2 to TRBJ2-7; 8 nucleotides match TRBD2. Germline V lookup: CDR1 LGHNA, CDR2 YNFKEQ. The CDR3 length is 13 residues. The trim removed 1 base at V and 10 bases at J, leaving 6 bases unmatched. In DNA form, the CDR3 reads TGTGCCAGCAGCCAAGCCACACTAGCGGAACAGTACTTC. Translation gives CASSQATLAEQYF.

CDR3 residues: CAWTSSTEAFF. DNA of the CDR3: TGTGCCTGGACTAGCAGCACTGAAGCTTTCTTT. The chain couples TRBV30 to TRBJ1-1; D unresolved. Germline assignment: CDR1 GTSNPN and CDR2 SVGIG (reference sequence). This CDR3 is 11 amino acids long. Trimming cost V 4 bases and J 4 bases, with 7 bases left between them. The full variable domain, in which reference TRBV30 and TRBJ1-1 provide the parts outside the CDR3, is SQTIHQWPATLVQPVGSPLSLECTVEGTSNPNLYWYRQAAGRGLQLLFYSVGIGQISSEVPQNLSASRPQDRQFILSSKKLLLSDSGFYLCAWTSSTEAFFGQGTRLTVV.

The chain has TRBV7-9 and TRBJ2-7; D perhaps matches TRBD2 (7 bases). The CDR3 is 17 amino acids. V lost 0 bases, J lost 0 bases, and 15 bases lay in between. Looked up from germline, CDR1 is SEHNR and CDR2 is FQNEAQ (reference sequence). Here the CDR3 reads CASSLAKGGKSSYEQYF. The CDR3 region has the DNA TGTGCCAGCAGCTTAGCGAAGGGGGGGAAAAGCTCCTACGAGCAGTACTTC.

The chain recombines TRBV9 with TRBJ1-2; the D gene is possibly TRBD1 (6 bases). Germline V gene lookup returns CDR1 SGDLS and CDR2 YYNGEE. CDR3 length: 14 amino acids. Trimming took 0 bases from V and 6 from J, leaving 12 bases between them. CDR3 residues: CASSVDGTRDGYTF. CDR3 bases: TGTGCCAGCAGCGTAGACGGGACAAGGGATGGCTACACCTTC.

The genes are TRBV27 and TRBJ1-4, with D possibly TRBD1 on 5 matching bases. The germline CDR1 and CDR2 sequences are MNHEY and SMNVEV (reference sequence). Trimming stripped 6 bases from V and 7 bases from J, with 15 bases between. The CDR3 is made up of 14 amino acids. CDR3 sequence reads: CASRPPGRGEKLFF. CDR3 nucleotide sequence: TGTGCCAGCAGGCCGCCTGGAAGGGGTGAAAAACTGTTTTTT.

This chain connects TRBV19 to TRBJ2-1; 7 positions match TRBD2. The CDR3 is made up of 14 amino acids. Germline CDR1 is LNHDA and CDR2 is SQIVND (reference sequence). Trimming removed 6 bases from V and 7 bases from J; junction bases left unmatched: 9. The CDR3 DNA is TGTGCCAGTAGACACCCGGGAGGTTGGAATGAGCAGTTCTTC. This gives the protein CASRHPGGWNEQFF.

The CDR3 sequence is CASSYWPGDNEQFF. CDR3 sequence (DNA): TGTGCCAGCAGTTATTGGCCAGGGGACAATGAGCAGTTCTTC. The chain employs TRBV6-5 and TRBJ2-1; D perhaps matches TRBD1 (6 bases). V was pared by 3 bases and J by 5 bases, with 11 bases between. The germline CDR1 and CDR2 sequences are MNHEY and SVGAGI. The CDR3 sequence is 14 residues long.

Points on this clone: One junction end does not reproduce the germline sequence, and a read error may be involved. This chain links TRBV19 with TRBJ2-3, with 7 bases fitting TRBD2. CDR1 and CDR2 from the germline V gene are LNHDA and SQIVND (reference sequence). The CDR3 has 15 amino acids. The CDR3 nucleotides read TGTGCCAGTAGTGTAGCGGGTGATCGCACGGATACGCAGTATTTT. It codes for CASSVAGDRTDTQYF. The variable domain in full, completed from reference TRBV19 and TRBJ2-3, reads DGGITQSPKYLFRKEGQNVTLSCEQNLNHDAMYWYRQDPGQGLRLIYYSQIVNDFQKGDIAEGYSVSREKKESFPLTVTSAQKNPTAFYLCASSVAGDRTDTQYFGPGTRLTVL.

This clone has only one observation. The chain uses TRBV5-6 and TRBJ1-3; no definite D call. Germline CDR1 reads SGHDT; CDR2 reads YYEEEE. The CDR3 is 18 amino acids. The V gene lost 0 bases and the J gene lost 0 bases, with 16 bases spanning the gap. The CDR3 bases are TGTGCCAGCAGCTTGGGAGGGCAGGCGCATTTCTCTGGAAACACCATATATTTT. Amino acids: CASSLGGQAHFSGNTIYF.

The rearrangement joins TRBV27 to TRBJ2-7, with TRBD2 matching 10 bases. Germline V gene lookup returns CDR1 MNHEY and CDR2 SMNVEV (reference sequence). V trimming: 3 bases; J trimming: 2 bases; junction bases outside the gene matches: 13. The length of the CDR3 is 18 residues. The CDR3 loop is CASSFTGSSLAGAYEQYF. CDR3 nucleotide sequence: TGTGCCAGCAGTTTCACCGGCTCCTCTCTAGCGGGGGCCTACGAGCAGTACTTC.

CDR3 bases: TGTGCCAGCAGCATAGGACAGGGGGGTAACATTCAGTACTTC. The encoded protein is CASSIGQGGNIQYF. J is TRBJ2-4 and V is TRBV5-6; 10 nucleotides agree with TRBD1. V lost 4 bases, J lost 7 bases, and 5 bases stayed unmatched. Germline V gene lookup returns CDR1 SGHDT and CDR2 YYEEEE. The CDR3 loop spans 14 amino acids.

In DNA form, the CDR3 reads TGTGCCAGCAGTCCGGGTGTCGCTGAAGCTTTCTTT. Translation: CASSPGVAEAFF. This sequence joins TRBV28 and TRBJ1-1, with D unresolved. Looked up from germline, CDR1 is MDHEN and CDR2 is SYDVKM. The V and J ends lost 5 bases and 6 bases respectively, with 10 bases between them. CDR3 length: 12 amino acids.

The V and J genes are TRBV9 and TRBJ1-4; no clear D gene. Per the germline V gene, CDR1 is SGDLS and CDR2 is YYNGEE. V lost 2 bases and J lost 7, with 15 bases in between. CDR3 size: 15 residues. The CDR3 bases are TGTGCCAGCAGCGTCGGGGTCCGTTGGGGTGAAAAACTGTTTTTT. Protein product: CASSVGVRWGEKLFF.

J is TRBJ2-1 and V is TRBV29-1; the match to TRBD2 covers 9 bases. This CDR3 is 14 amino acids long. The germline V gene encodes CDR1 SQVTM and CDR2 ANQGSEA. V dropped 7 bases and J dropped 9; count of bases not matched to a gene: 13. In nucleotides, the CDR3 is TGCAGCGCAGACCGACTAGCGGTACGGGGTGAGCAGTTCTTC. This gives the protein CSADRLAVRGEQFF.

The chain links TRBV27 to TRBJ1-4; 8 nucleotides match TRBD1. The germline V gene has CDR1 MNHEY and CDR2 SMNVEV (reference sequence). There are 15 residues in the CDR3. The ends lost 5 bases at V and 8 bases at J; junction bases unmatched: 10. The chain's CDR3 is CASSKRTGLHEKLFF. DNA for the CDR3: TGTGCCAGCAGTAAGAGGACAGGGCTACACGAAAAACTGTTTTTT. The full variable domain, completed using reference TRBV27 and TRBJ1-4, is EAQVTQNPRYLITVTGKKLTVTCSQNMNHEYMSWYRQDPGLGLRQIYYSMNVEVTDKGDVPEGYKVSRKEKRNFPLILESPSPNQTSLYFCASSKRTGLHEKLFFGSGTQLSVL.

This clone was observed a single time. The CDR3 reads CASSVVTLAGNNNEQFF. The CDR3 DNA reads as TGTGCCAGCAGCGTAGTCACCCTAGCGGGAAACAACAATGAGCAGTTCTTC. The V and J genes are TRBV9 and TRBJ2-1, with 9 positions matching TRBD2. After removal of 0 bases from V and 5 bases from J, the junction contained 9 bases not matched to a gene. Germline CDR1 is SGDLS and CDR2 is YYNGEE. The CDR3 is 17 amino acids.

The chain carries TRBV28 and TRBJ1-5; D possibly corresponds to TRBD1 (6 bases). Germline V gives CDR1 MDHEN, CDR2 SYDVKM. Trimming took 10 bases from V and 0 from J, leaving 19 bases between them. CDR3 length: 16 residues. CDR3 nucleotide sequence: TGTGCCACCTTTTTAGGACAGTCCTATAGCAATCAGCCCCAGCATTTT. Translating gives CATFLGQSYSNQPQHF.

The V call is TRBV4-1, the J call TRBJ1-2; D call uncertain. CDR1 and CDR2 (germline): MGHRA, YSYEKL. The CDR3 has 17 amino acids. V was cut by 1 base and J by 8 bases, with 23 bases left in between. The CDR3 here is CASSQVLDRSTLRGYTF. The CDR3 nucleotides are TGCGCCAGCAGCCAAGTTTTAGACCGTTCCACTTTGCGGGGCTACACCTTC.

A single count supports this clone. The V call is TRBV14, the J call TRBJ2-5; tentatively, D is TRBD1 (6 bases). The CDR3 is made up of 14 amino acids. The germline CDR1 and CDR2 sequences are SGHDN and FVKESK. The ends were cut back, 0 bases at V and 1 base at J, with 6 bases in the middle. The CDR3 DNA reads TGTGCCAGCAGCCAAGACAGGGGCCAAGAGACCCAGTACTTC. This encodes CASSQDRGQETQYF.

The chain recombines TRBV7-9 with TRBJ1-1; a possible D gene is TRBD1 (6 bases). This CDR3 contains 14 residues. Trimming cost V 5 bases and J 1 base, with 11 bases left between them. Germline lookup yields CDR1 SEHNR and CDR2 FQNEAQ (reference sequence). This CDR3 reads CASSPQDRNTEAFF. The CDR3 coding sequence is TGTGCCAGCAGCCCCCAGGACAGGAACACTGAAGCTTTCTTT.

The chain employs TRBV5-4 and TRBJ1-2; 7 bases agree with TRBD1. V trimming: 4 bases; J trimming: 1 base; junction bases outside the gene matches: 10. The CDR3 totals 16 residues. CDR1 and CDR2 from the germline V gene are SGHNT and YYREEE (reference sequence). CDR3 amino acids: CASSGPGTAINYGYTF. In DNA form, the CDR3 reads TGTGCCAGCAGCGGACCCGGGACAGCTATTAACTATGGCTACACCTTC.

The rearrangement links TRBV29-1 to TRBJ2-5; tentatively, D is TRBD2 (5 bases). This CDR3 is built from 13 residues. V shed 6 bases and J shed 5 bases, with 16 bases lying between them. Germline V gene data show CDR1 as SQVTM and CDR2 as ANQGSEA. This chain's CDR3 is CSVQIRELETQYF. CDR3 nucleotide sequence: TGCAGCGTGCAGATTAGGGAGTTGGAGACCCAGTACTTC.

The chain has TRBV5-1 and TRBJ2-3; 7 bases are shared with TRBD2. The germline gives CDR1 SGHRS, CDR2 YFSETQ. The V gene end was trimmed by 0 bases and the J gene end by 1 base; junction bases not matched to a gene: 5. CDR3 length: 16 residues. CDR3 in amino acids: CASSLDAGDGTDTQYF. DNA for the CDR3: TGCGCCAGCAGCTTGGATGCGGGAGACGGCACAGATACGCAGTATTTT.